This T cell receptor (beta chain) was identified in a study of T cell responses to AZD1222 COVID-19 vaccine. Whole-study results and caveats: The donors showed a predominance of white British ancestry and of females, with possible underestimation of clonal diversity. Repertoire samples came only from after the peak T cell response. Seropositive AZD1222 recipients at baseline numbered only five to seven.

A word on this clone: Antigen: not known.

Profiled with immunoSEQ multiplex PCR; TCRdb holds only in-frame clones, not every one. The sample holds approximately 220,000 clones, about 92% seen once. The TCR originated in an adult in good health. The sample consisted of peripheral blood, taken on day 0 of MenACWY control vaccination.

The CDR3 protein is CASSYGLGFSEKLFF. The CDR3, as DNA: TGTGCCAGCAGTTACGGTTTGGGTTTCAGTGAAAAACTGTTTTTT. This chain connects TRBV6-2 or TRBV6-3 to TRBJ1-4; D is unresolved. The CDR3 has 15 amino acids. Per germline, CDR1 MNHEY and CDR2 SVGEGT. V was pared by 2 bases and J by 7 bases, with 14 bases between.